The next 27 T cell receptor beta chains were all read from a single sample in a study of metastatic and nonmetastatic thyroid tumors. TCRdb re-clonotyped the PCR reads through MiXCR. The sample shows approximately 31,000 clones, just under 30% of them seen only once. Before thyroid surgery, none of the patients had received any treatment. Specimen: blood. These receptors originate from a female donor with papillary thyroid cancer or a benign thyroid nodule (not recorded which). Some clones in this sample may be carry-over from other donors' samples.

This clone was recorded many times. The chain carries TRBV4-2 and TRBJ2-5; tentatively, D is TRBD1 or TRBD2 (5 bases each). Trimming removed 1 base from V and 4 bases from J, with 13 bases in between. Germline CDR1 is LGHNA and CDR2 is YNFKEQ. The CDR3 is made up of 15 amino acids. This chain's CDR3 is CASSQVDGTGETQYF. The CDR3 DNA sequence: TGTGCCAGCAGCCAAGTGGACGGGACGGGAGAGACCCAGTACTTC.

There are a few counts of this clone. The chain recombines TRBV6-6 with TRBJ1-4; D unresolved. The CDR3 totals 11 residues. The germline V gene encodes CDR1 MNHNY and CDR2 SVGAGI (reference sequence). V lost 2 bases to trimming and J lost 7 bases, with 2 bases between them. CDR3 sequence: CASSYGEKLFF. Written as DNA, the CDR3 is TGTGCCAGCAGTTACGGTGAAAAACTGTTTTTT.

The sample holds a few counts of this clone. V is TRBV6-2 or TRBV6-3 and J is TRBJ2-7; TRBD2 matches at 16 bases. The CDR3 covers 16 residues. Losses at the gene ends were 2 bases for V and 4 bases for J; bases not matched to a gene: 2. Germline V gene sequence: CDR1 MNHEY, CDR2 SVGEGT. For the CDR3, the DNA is TGTGCCAGCAGTTACGGGACTAGCGGGAGGGGTTACGAGCAGTACTTC. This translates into CASSYGTSGRGYEQYF.

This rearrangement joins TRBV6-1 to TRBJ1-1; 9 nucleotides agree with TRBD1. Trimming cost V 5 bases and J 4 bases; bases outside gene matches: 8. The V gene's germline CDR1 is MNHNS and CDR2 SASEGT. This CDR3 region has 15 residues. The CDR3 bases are TGTGCCAGCAGTATCCCGGGACAGGGCGCCACTGAAGCTTTCTTT. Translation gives CASSIPGQGATEAFF.

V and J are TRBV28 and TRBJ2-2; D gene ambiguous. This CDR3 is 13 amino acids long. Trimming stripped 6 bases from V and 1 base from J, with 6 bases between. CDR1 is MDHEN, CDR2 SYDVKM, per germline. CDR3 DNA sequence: TGTGCCAGCAGCAACTTGAACACCGGGGAGCTGTTTTTT. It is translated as CASSNLNTGELFF.

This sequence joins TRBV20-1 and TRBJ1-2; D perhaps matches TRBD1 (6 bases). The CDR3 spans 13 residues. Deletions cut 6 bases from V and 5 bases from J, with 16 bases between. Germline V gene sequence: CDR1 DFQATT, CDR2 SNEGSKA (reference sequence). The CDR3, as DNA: TGCAGTGCCAAGGAGGAGGGGGGGTATGGCTACACCTTC. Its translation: CSAKEEGGYGYTF.

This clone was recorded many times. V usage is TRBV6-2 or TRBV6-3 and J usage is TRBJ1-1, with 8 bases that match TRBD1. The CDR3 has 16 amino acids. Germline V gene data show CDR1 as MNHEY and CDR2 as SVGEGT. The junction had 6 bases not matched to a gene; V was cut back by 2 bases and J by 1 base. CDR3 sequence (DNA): TGTGCCAGCAGTTACGGGACAGGTTGGAGGAACACTGAAGCTTTCTTT. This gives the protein CASSYGTGWRNTEAFF.

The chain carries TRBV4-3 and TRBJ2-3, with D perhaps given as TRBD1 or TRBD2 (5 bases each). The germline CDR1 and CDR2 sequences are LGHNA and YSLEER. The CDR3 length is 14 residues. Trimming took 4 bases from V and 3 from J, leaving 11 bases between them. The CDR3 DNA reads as TGCGCCAGCAGCCCTGGGGGTTGGACAGATACGCAGTATTTT. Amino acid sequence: CASSPGGWTDTQYF.

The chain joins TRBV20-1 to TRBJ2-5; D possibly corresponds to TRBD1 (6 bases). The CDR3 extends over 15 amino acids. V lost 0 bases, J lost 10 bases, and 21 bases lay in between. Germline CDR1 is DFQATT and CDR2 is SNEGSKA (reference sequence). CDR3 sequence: CSARDYRRGFEGQYF. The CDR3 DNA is TGCAGTGCTAGAGATTATCGCAGGGGCTTTGAAGGCCAGTACTTC.

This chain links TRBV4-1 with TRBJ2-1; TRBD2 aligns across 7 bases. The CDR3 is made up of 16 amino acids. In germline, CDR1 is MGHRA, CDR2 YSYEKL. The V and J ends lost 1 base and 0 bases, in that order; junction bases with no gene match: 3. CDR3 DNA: TGCGCCAGCAGCCAAGGCGGGGGTGGCTCCTACAATGAGCAGTTCTTC. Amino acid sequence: CASSQGGGGSYNEQFF.

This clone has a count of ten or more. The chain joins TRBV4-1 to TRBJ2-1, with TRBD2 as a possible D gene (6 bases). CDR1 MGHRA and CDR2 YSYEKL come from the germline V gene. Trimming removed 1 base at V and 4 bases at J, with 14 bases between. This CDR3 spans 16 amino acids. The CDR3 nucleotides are TGCGCCAGCAGCCAAGTTAGAATAGCGGTTTACAATGAGCAGTTCTTC. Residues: CASSQVRIAVYNEQFF.

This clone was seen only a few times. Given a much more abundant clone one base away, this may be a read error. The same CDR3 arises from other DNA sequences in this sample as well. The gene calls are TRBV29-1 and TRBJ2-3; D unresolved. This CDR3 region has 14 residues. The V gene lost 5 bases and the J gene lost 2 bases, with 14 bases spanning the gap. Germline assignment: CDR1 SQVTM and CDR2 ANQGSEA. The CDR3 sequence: CSVRKSTNTDTQYF. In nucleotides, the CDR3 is TGCAGCGTTCGGAAGAGTACTAACACAGATACGCAGTATTTT.

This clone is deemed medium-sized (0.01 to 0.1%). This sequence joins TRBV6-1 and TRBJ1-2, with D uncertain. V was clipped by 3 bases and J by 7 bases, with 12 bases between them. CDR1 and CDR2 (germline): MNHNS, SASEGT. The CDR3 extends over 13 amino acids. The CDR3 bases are TGTGCCAGCAGTGATGGGCCAGTTGCTGGCTACACCTTC. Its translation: CASSDGPVAGYTF.

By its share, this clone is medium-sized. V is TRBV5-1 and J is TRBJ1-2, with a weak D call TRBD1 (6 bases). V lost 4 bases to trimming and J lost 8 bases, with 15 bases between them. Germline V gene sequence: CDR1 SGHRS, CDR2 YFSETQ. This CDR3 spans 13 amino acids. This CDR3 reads CASSVTGKEGYTF. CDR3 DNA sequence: TGCGCCAGCAGCGTCACAGGGAAGGAGGGCTACACCTTC.

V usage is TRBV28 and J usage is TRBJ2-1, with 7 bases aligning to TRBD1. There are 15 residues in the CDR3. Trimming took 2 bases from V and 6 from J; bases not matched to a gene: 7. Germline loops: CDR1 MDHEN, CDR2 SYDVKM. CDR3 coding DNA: TGTGCCAGCAGTTTACTTAGGACAGGAGTCAATGAGCAGTTCTTC. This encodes CASSLLRTGVNEQFF.

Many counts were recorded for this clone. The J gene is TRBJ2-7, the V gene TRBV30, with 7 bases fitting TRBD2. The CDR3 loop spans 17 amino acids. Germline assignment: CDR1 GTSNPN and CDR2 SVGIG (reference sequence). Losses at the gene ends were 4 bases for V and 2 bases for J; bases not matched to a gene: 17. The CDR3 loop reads CAWTSPKLAGTTYEQYF. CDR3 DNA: TGTGCCTGGACCTCCCCCAAGCTGGCTGGGACTACCTACGAGCAGTACTTC.

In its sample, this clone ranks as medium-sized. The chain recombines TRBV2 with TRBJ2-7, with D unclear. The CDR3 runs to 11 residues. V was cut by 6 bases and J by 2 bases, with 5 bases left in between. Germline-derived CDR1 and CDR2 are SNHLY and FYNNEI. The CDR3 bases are TGTGCCAGCAGGGTCGCCTACGAGCAGTACTTC. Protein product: CASRVAYEQYF.

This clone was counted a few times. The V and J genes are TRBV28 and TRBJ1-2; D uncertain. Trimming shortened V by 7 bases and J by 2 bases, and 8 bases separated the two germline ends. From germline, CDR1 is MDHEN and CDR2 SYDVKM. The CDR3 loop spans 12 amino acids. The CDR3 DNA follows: TGTGCCAGCACTTCTCGGAACTATGGCTACACCTTC. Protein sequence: CASTSRNYGYTF.

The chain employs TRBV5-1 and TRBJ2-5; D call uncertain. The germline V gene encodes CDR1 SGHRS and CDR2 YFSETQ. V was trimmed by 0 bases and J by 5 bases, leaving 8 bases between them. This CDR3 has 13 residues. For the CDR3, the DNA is TGCGCCAGCAGCTTGGTATTTGGGGAGACCCAGTACTTC. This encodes CASSLVFGETQYF.

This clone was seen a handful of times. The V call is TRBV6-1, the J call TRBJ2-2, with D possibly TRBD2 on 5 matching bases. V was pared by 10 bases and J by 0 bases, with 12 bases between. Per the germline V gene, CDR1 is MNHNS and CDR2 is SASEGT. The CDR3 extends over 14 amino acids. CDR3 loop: CATFRTANTGELFF. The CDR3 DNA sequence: TGTGCCACTTTTCGGACTGCGAACACCGGGGAGCTGTTTTTT.

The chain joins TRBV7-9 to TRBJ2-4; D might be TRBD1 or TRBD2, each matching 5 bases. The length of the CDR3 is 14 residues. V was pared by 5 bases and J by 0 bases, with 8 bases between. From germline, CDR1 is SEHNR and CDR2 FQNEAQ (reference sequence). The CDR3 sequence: CASSQGAAKNIQYF. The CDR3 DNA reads TGTGCCAGCAGCCAGGGAGCAGCCAAAAACATTCAGTACTTC.

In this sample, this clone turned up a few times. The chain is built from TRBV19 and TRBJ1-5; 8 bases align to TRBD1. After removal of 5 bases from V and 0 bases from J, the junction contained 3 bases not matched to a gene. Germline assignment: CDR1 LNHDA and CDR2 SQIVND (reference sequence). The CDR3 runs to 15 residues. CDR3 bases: TGTGCCAGTAGTTCAGGGACAGGTAGCAATCAGCCCCAGCATTTT. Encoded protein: CASSSGTGSNQPQHF.

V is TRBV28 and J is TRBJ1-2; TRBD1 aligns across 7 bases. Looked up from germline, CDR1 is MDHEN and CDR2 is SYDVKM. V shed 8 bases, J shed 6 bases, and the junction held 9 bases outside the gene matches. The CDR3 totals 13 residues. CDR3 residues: CASCGGGGHGYTF. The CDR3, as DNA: TGTGCCAGCTGCGGAGGAGGGGGCCATGGCTACACCTTC.

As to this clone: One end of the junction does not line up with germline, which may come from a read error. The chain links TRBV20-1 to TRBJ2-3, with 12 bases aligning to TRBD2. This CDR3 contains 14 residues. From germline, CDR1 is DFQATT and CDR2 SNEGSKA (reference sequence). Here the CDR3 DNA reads TGCAGTGCTAGACTAGCGGGAGGGACAGATAGGCAGTATTTT. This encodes CSARLAGGTDRQYF.

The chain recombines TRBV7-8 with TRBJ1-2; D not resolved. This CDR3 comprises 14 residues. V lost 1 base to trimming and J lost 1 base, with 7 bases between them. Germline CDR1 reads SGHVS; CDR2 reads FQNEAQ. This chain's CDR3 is CASSLGFYNYGYTF. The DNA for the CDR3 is TGTGCCAGCAGCTTAGGTTTCTATAACTATGGCTACACCTTC.

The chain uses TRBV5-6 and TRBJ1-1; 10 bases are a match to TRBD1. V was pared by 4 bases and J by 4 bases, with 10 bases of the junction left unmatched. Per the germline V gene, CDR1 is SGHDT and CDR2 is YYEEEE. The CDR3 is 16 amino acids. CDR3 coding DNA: TGTGCCAGCAGCCACTACCCGGGACAGGGGATCACTGAAGCTTTCTTT. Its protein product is CASSHYPGQGITEAFF.

CDR3 residues: CASSLSAARLAGAYEQYF. The DNA of the CDR3 is TGTGCCAGCAGTTTATCAGCAGCTCGACTAGCGGGAGCCTACGAGCAGTACTTC. The rearrangement joins TRBV27 to TRBJ2-7; 12 positions agree with TRBD2. The ends lost 0 bases at V and 2 bases at J; junction bases unmatched: 8. Germline CDR1 is MNHEY and CDR2 is SMNVEV (reference sequence). The CDR3 totals 18 residues.